This TCR beta chain is from a study of blood T cell repertoires in COVID-19 (dated by TCRdb to between 2020 and 2021). Regarding the complete study: The collaborator samples originated in the United States, Italy and Spain and spanned the acute and convalescent phases of COVID-19. The material from the prospective study consisted of cDNA or gDNA derived from T cells, B-cell-depleted T cells, or PBMCs. Deeply sampled blood TCRbeta repertoires from subjects exposed to, actively infected with, or recovered from COVID-19 were included in the dataset. The repertoires were released in a freely available public database intended as a resource for research on the immune response to SARS-CoV-2. Samples were obtained from the ongoing ImmuneRACE study (first 160 participants) and from roughly 1,300 subjects provided by 6 global collaborators. Nearly every sample came with metadata listing a de-identified subject ID, COVID-19 status, age in years and sex. Where available, HLA class I and class II types were taken from metadata supplied by the sample provider and were not determined by assay-based typing.

Each collaborating institution followed its own protocols to collect whole blood in K2EDTA tubes. For TCRbeta analysis, collaborators shipped samples as frozen whole blood, isolated PBMCs, or DNA extracted from either of those sample types. The CDR3, from cysteine to phenylalanine, totals 12 residues. Kept here is only the CDR3 DNA, which spans 36 bases and is read in frame from base 1. CDR1 and CDR2 were assigned from the germline V gene (reference sequence) as SEHNR and FQNEAQ. The trim is 5 bases for V and 8 bases for J, with a gap of 9 bases between the germline ends. TCRbeta CDR3 regions were amplified from genomic DNA by means of the immunoSEQ Assay, a bias-controlled multiplex PCR. The original methods were these. Within the assay, amplification of reference gene primers was used to estimate how many nucleated cells each sample contained. To quantify the absolute abundance of each unique TCRbeta CDR3 rearrangement, sequence reads were collapsed and filtered. Productive Simpson clonality was computed per sample as the square root of Simpson's diversity index over productive rearrangements. Drawn from immuneACCESS, this table holds only the in-frame rearrangements with V and J called that TCRdb kept. Clones are partly lost; checked studies trace under half to an unresolved V gene and leave the rest unexplained. D and trimming were read from the DNA, whereas the V and J calls and clone size are those reported in that table. A total of hundreds of thousands of clones appear in this sample, 82% of them only once. The ten largest clones represent nearly 5% of the sample.

A remark on this clone: Its specific antigen is unknown. Base qualities were left out, and no much larger clone turns up one base away.

Summary of the overall study and its limitations: How much clinical and demographic metadata was included differed by source and by participant, and the metadata was provided uncurated.

The TCR sequence derives from a woman aged 80 or older with active or convalescent COVID-19. What was sequenced was peripheral blood. The V and J genes are TRBV7-9 and TRBJ1-4; the D gene is unclear. The CDR3: CASSRDEEKLFF. The sequence in DNA is TGTGCCAGCAGCCGCGATGAGGAAAAACTGTTTTTT.